The 15 T cell receptor beta chains below all came from one sample that was sequenced in a study of CD4+ T cells in melanoma. Assay used: immunoSEQ multiplex PCR; TCRdb lists only in-frame clones, some missing. This table holds about 15,000 clones, 50% to 75% found once. Sequenced sample: cells from a culture (not recorded whether cultured in vitro). The receptors were gathered from a human donor with melanoma.

About this clone itself: A junction boundary mismatches the germline segment, possibly from a read error. This chain connects TRBV7-7 to TRBJ2-2, with unresolved D. This CDR3 has 15 residues. Germline V lookup: CDR1 SSHAT, CDR2 FNYEAQ (reference sequence). DNA of the CDR3: TGTGCTAGCAGCCGGACGACCGGGAACACCGGGGAGCTGTTTTTT. It codes for CASSRTTGNTGELFF.

The chain recombines TRBV5-6 with TRBJ2-3, with D possibly TRBD1 on 6 matching bases. Deletions cut 4 bases from V and 0 bases from J, with 12 bases between. The CDR3 is made up of 15 amino acids. CDR1 SGHDT and CDR2 YYEEEE come from the germline V gene. CDR3: CASSHRVSSTDTQYF. CDR3 bases: TGTGCCAGCAGCCACAGGGTCTCTAGCACAGATACGCAGTATTTT.

CDR3 in amino acids: CASRQGQGNTEAFF. DNA of the CDR3: TGTGCCAGCAGACAGGGACAGGGAAACACTGAAGCTTTCTTT. This sequence joins TRBV6-5 and TRBJ1-1, with 9 bases that match TRBD1. There are 14 residues in the CDR3. CDR1 is MNHEY and CDR2 is SVGAGI in the germline V gene. Trimming at V came to 6 bases and at J to 2 bases, leaving 4 bases not matched to a gene.

This chain connects TRBV29-1 to TRBJ1-2; no firm D call. Trimming cost V 6 bases and J 0 bases, with 11 bases left between them. This CDR3 comprises 13 residues. From germline, CDR1 is SQVTM and CDR2 ANQGSEA. The CDR3 DNA reads TGCAGCGTCAGCCCGGGGTCTAACTATGGCTACACCTTC. Its translation is CSVSPGSNYGYTF.

This clone is a singleton in its sample. The J gene is TRBJ1-1, the V gene TRBV7-3; weak D call: TRBD1 (5 bases). Germline CDR1 reads SGHTA; CDR2 reads FQGTGA. CDR3 length: 14 residues. V was trimmed by 5 bases and J by 2 bases, leaving 12 bases between them. Written as DNA, the CDR3 is TGTGCCAGCAGCCCCACCGGGGGAAACACTGAAGCTTTCTTT. Translated, it gives CASSPTGGNTEAFF.

This sequence joins TRBV9 and TRBJ1-2; the D gene is possibly TRBD1 (6 bases). The CDR3 extends over 17 amino acids. V was clipped by 4 bases and J by 5 bases, with 24 bases between them. CDR1 SGDLS and CDR2 YYNGEE come from the germline V gene. CDR3 sequence (DNA): TGTGCCAGCAGCCAAGATCTCGTCGCAACAGGGCCGTATGGCTACACCTTC. Translation: CASSQDLVATGPYGYTF.

The gene calls are TRBV4-2 and TRBJ2-1; 15 positions agree with TRBD2. V shed 4 bases, J shed 9 bases, and the junction held 7 bases outside the gene matches. From germline, CDR1 is LGHNA and CDR2 YNFKEQ. The length of the CDR3 is 16 residues. CDR3 nucleotides: TGTGCCAGCAGCCGAGGACTAGCGGGGGGGCATGGTGAGCAGTTCTTC. It translates to CASSRGLAGGHGEQFF.

The chain is built from TRBV7-9 and TRBJ2-3; TRBD1 matches at 10 bases. With V trimmed by 5 bases and J by 1 base, 6 bases remained unmatched. This CDR3 has 16 amino acids. The germline gives CDR1 SEHNR, CDR2 FQNEAQ (reference sequence). CDR3 sequence: CASSPGTGVGTDTQYF. The CDR3 nucleotides are TGTGCCAGCAGCCCGGGGACAGGGGTGGGCACAGATACGCAGTATTTT. The whole variable domain, remainder taken from reference TRBV7-9 and TRBJ2-3, is DTGVSQNPRHKITKRGQNVTFRCDPISEHNRLYWYRQTLGQGPEFLTYFQNEAQLEKSRLLSDRFSAERPKGSFSTLEIQRTEQGDSAMYLCASSPGTGVGTDTQYFGPGTRLTVL.

This clone is labeled as medium-sized (0.01 to 0.1%). The V call is TRBV2, the J call TRBJ1-2; 7 positions agree with TRBD1. CDR3 length: 16 amino acids. Germline CDR1 reads SNHLY; CDR2 reads FYNNEI. V was clipped by 2 bases and J by 1 base; unmatched bases: 7. CDR3 sequence: CASSEWRGRLNYGYTF. CDR3 DNA: TGTGCCAGCAGTGAATGGAGGGGGCGCCTTAACTATGGCTACACCTTC.

The V call is TRBV20-1, the J call TRBJ1-2; D is unclear. Germline values: CDR1 DFQATT, CDR2 SNEGSKA (reference sequence). Trimming took 7 bases from V and 3 from J, leaving 6 bases between them. This CDR3 region has 10 residues. The CDR3 sequence: CSVRDYGYTF. CDR3 bases: TGCAGTGTACGGGACTATGGCTACACCTTC.

The J gene is TRBJ2-1, the V gene TRBV2; 8 bases are shared with TRBD2. Germline loops: CDR1 SNHLY, CDR2 FYNNEI. There are 16 residues in the CDR3. The junction had 14 bases not matched to a gene; V was cut back by 4 bases and J by 9 bases. CDR3: CASSGNGGAGRIEQFF. CDR3 nucleotides: TGTGCCAGCAGTGGGAACGGGGGGGCAGGTCGTATTGAGCAGTTCTTC.

This clone was detected only a few times. V is TRBV7-8 and J is TRBJ1-5; tentative D call: TRBD1 (5 bases). Germline-derived CDR1 and CDR2 are SGHVS and FQNEAQ. V lost 2 bases and J lost 3, with 14 bases in between. The CDR3 covers 16 residues. The CDR3: CASSLIRSRANQPQHF. In nucleotides, the CDR3 is TGTGCCAGCAGCTTAATTCGTTCCAGGGCCAATCAGCCCCAGCATTTT.

The V gene is TRBV5-5, the J gene TRBJ1-4; D is ambiguous. This CDR3 has 11 amino acids. Germline-derived CDR1 and CDR2 are SGHKS and YYEKEE (reference sequence). V shed 7 bases and J shed 8 bases, with 9 bases lying between them. The CDR3 loop reads CASQLGEKLFF. CDR3 sequence (DNA): TGTGCCAGCCAGCTTGGGGAAAAACTGTTTTTT.

This clone was counted a few times. This chain links TRBV9 with TRBJ1-1; the D is unclear. V lost 4 bases and J lost 1, with 8 bases in between. Germline V gene data show CDR1 as SGDLS and CDR2 as YYNGEE. CDR3 length: 13 amino acids. The CDR3 is CASSLVANTEAFF. The CDR3 DNA reads as TGTGCCAGCAGCCTCGTCGCGAACACTGAAGCTTTCTTT.

DNA of the CDR3: TGTGCCAGCTCGTTGGAGCGGGGGGATACGCAGTATTTT. It is translated as CASSLERGDTQYF. This sequence joins TRBV6-4 and TRBJ2-3, with 8 bases lining up with TRBD2. CDR1 is MRHNA and CDR2 is SNTAGT in the germline V gene. V lost 8 bases to trimming and J lost 6 bases; unmatched junction nucleotides: 7. CDR3 length equals 13 residues.